Listed below are T cell receptor beta chains from one sample, sequenced in a study of PD-L1 blockade in urothelial cancer. Only in-frame clones appear in the TCRdb table, and some are missing; sequencing was by immunoSEQ multiplex PCR. The data show about 55,000 clones, with around 77% seen just once and more than 3.5% held by the top ten. Sequenced material: PBMCs, taken around atezolizumab (anti-PD-L1) treatment. Source of these receptors: a man between 65 and 80 years old with urothelial cancer. Both conserved end residues are part of each CDR3. Fields, in order: clone size, J gene, V gene, D gene, CDR3 protein, CDR3 DNA. D genes are given only for firm matches. Clone size is not always given. Where it is, it says once, few, many or a class for expanded clones.

>NA|TRBJ1-6|TRBV28|NA
CASSLNGGPALHF
TGTGCCAGCAGTTTAAACGGGGGGCCGGCCCTCCACTTT
>NA|TRBJ1-2|TRBV4-3|NA
CASSLRATSTYGYTF
TGCGCCAGCAGCCTTCGAGCGACGTCTACATATGGCTACACCTTC
>NA|TRBJ2-7|TRBV11-1|TRBD1
CASSPTWTGTYEQYF
TGTGCCAGCAGCCCTACTTGGACAGGGACCTACGAGCAGTACTTC
>NA|TRBJ1-4|TRBV2|NA
CASSQQGNEKLFF
TGTGCCAGCAGCCAACAGGGAAATGAAAAACTGTTTTTT
>once|TRBJ2-7|TRBV18|NA
CASSPLAAGHSYEQYF
TGTGCCAGCTCACCACTGGCGGCCGGCCACTCCTACGAGCAGTACTTC
>NA|TRBJ1-2|TRBV5-6|NA
CASSFPTGGVYGYTF
TGTGCCAGCAGCTTCCCTACCGGAGGGGTCTATGGCTACACCTTC
>NA|TRBJ1-5|TRBV19|NA
CASSMEREGRRPQHF
TGTGCCAGTAGTATGGAAAGGGAGGGACGAAGGCCCCAGCATTTT
>few|TRBJ2-2|TRBV6-5|TRBD2
CASSPPGGGTGELFF
TGTGCCAGCAGCCCCCCGGGGGGGGGCACCGGGGAGCTGTTTTTT
>NA|TRBJ1-2|TRBV15|TRBD1
CATSRDGTVNYGYTF
TGTGCCACCAGCAGAGATGGGACAGTCAACTATGGCTACACCTTC
>NA|TRBJ2-1|TRBV11-2|NA
CASSLDSSYNEQFF
TGTGCCAGCAGCTTAGATAGCAGCTACAATGAGCAGTTCTTC
>NA|TRBJ1-1|TRBV7-9|NA
CASSSRTLGRGNTEAFF
TGTGCCAGCAGCTCCCGGACTTTGGGCCGGGGGAACACTGAAGCTTTCTTT
>once|TRBJ1-6|TRBV5-1|NA
CASSRDGGNSPLHF
TGCGCCAGCAGCCGGGACGGGGGGAATTCACCCCTCCACTTT
>NA|TRBJ2-1|TRBV4-3|NA
CASSQVRGRGQYNEQFF
TGCGCCAGCAGCCAAGTAAGGGGTCGCGGACAATACAATGAGCAGTTCTTC
>NA|TRBJ2-3|TRBV5-1|NA
CASSKKVAISSTDTQYF
TGCGCCAGCAGCAAAAAAGTTGCTATCTCTAGCACAGATACGCAGTATTTT
>NA|TRBJ2-1|TRBV11-2|TRBD2
CASSLWLAGINEQFF
TGTGCCAGCAGCTTATGGCTAGCGGGGATAAATGAGCAGTTCTTC
>NA|TRBJ1-4|TRBV5-4|NA
CASSRRVGGDEKLFF
TGTGCCAGCAGCCGGCGGGTCGGGGGGGATGAAAAACTGTTTTTT
>few|TRBJ1-1|TRBV25-1|TRBD1
CASRNNRGSGDTEAFF
TGTGCCAGCAGGAACAACAGGGGTTCTGGGGACACTGAAGCTTTCTTT
>NA|TRBJ2-7|TRBV7-3|TRBD1
CASSKNRGYEQYF
TGTGCCAGCAGTAAAAACAGGGGTTACGAGCAGTACTTC
>NA|TRBJ1-1|TRBV7-7|TRBD1
CASSPPQGEGTEAFF
TGTGCTAGCAGCCCCCCACAGGGGGAGGGTACTGAAGCTTTCTTT
>NA|TRBJ2-5|TRBV30|TRBD2
CACDWGGETQYF
TGTGCCTGTGACTGGGGGGGGGAGACCCAGTACTTC
>NA|TRBJ2-5|TRBV5-4|NA
CASRVRGMETQYF
TGTGCCAGCAGGGTACGGGGGATGGAGACCCAGTACTTC
>NA|TRBJ1-3|TRBV5-4|NA
CASSLGSNPSGNTIYF
TGTGCCAGCAGCTTGGGGAGCAACCCCTCTGGAAACACCATATATTTT
>NA|TRBJ2-1|TRBV5-1|TRBD2
CASSFIAGGYNEQFF
TGCGCCAGCAGCTTCATAGCGGGGGGGTACAATGAGCAGTTCTTC
>NA|TRBJ2-3|TRBV5-1|TRBD2
CASSPPGLAGGGDTQYF
TGCGCCAGCAGCCCTCCGGGACTAGCGGGAGGGGGGGATACGCAGTATTTT
>NA|TRBJ2-1|TRBV27|TRBD2
CASSLQSGLAGEQFF
TGTGCCAGCAGTCTACAATCGGGACTAGCGGGTGAGCAGTTCTTC
>NA|TRBJ2-7|TRBV19|TRBD2
CASSPLGLAGPREQYF
TGTGCCAGTAGTCCCCTCGGCCTAGCGGGACCCCGCGAGCAGTACTTC
>many|TRBJ2-1|TRBV6-5|NA
CASSYVGGGYNEQFF
TGTGCCAGCAGTTACGTGGGGGGAGGTTACAATGAGCAGTTCTTC
>few|TRBJ1-2|TRBV13|TRBD1
CASSLRDRGQSNYGYTF
TGTGCCAGCAGCTTAAGGGACAGGGGGCAATCTAACTATGGCTACACCTTC
>NA|TRBJ2-3|TRBV6-5|TRBD2
CASSYKLANTDTQYF
TGTGCCAGCAGTTACAAACTAGCGAACACAGATACGCAGTATTTT
>NA|TRBJ1-2|TRBV5-1|TRBD1
CASNLDRGPDGYTF
TGCGCCAGCAACCTAGACAGGGGGCCAGATGGCTACACCTTC
>NA|TRBJ2-3|TRBV18|NA
CASSSDGFTDTQYF
TGTGCCAGCTCGTCAGACGGGTTCACAGATACGCAGTATTTT
>NA|TRBJ2-1|TRBV7-9|TRBD2
CASSPPFRLAGAKDEQFF
TGTGCCAGCAGCCCCCCATTCAGGCTAGCGGGTGCCAAGGATGAGCAGTTCTTC
>NA|TRBJ2-3|TRBV20-1|NA
CSAGGADTQYF
TGCAGTGCGGGAGGAGCAGATACGCAGTATTTT
>NA|TRBJ2-5|TRBV5-5|NA
CASSLAPRSGETQYF
TGTGCCAGCAGCTTGGCCCCTAGAAGTGGGGAGACCCAGTACTTC
>NA|TRBJ2-1|TRBV7-2|TRBD2
CASSLLAGGQSEQFF
TGTGCCAGCAGCTTACTAGCGGGGGGGCAGAGTGAGCAGTTCTTC
>NA|TRBJ1-2|TRBV5-5|TRBD1
CASSPSGTGYGYTF
TGTGCCAGCAGCCCATCCGGGACAGGCTATGGCTACACCTTC
>NA|TRBJ2-2|TRBV5-5|TRBD1
CASSQTGGWTGELFF
TGTGCCAGCAGCCAGACAGGGGGCTGGACCGGGGAGCTGTTTTTT
>NA|TRBJ1-2|TRBV4-1|TRBD1
CASSQDVRGRGGDYGYTF
TGCGCCAGCAGCCAAGATGTAAGGGGGCGCGGAGGTGACTATGGCTACACCTTC
>NA|TRBJ2-2|TRBV19|TRBD1
CASSIGRGLNTGELFF
TGTGCCAGTAGTATAGGCAGGGGGCTAAACACCGGGGAGCTGTTTTTT
>NA|TRBJ2-5|TRBV7-9|NA
CASSRTPVQETQYF
TGTGCCAGCAGCCGAACCCCAGTCCAAGAGACCCAGTACTTC